These 3 T cell receptor beta chains were sequenced from one sample in a study of control samples from healthy donors and cancer patients. TCRdb's copy holds only in-frame clones and misses some; the assay was immunoSEQ multiplex PCR. Seen here are over 150,000 clones, around nine tenths observed once, and the top ten hold about 1.4%. Source material: blood. The receptors were sampled from a man aged 25-45 years in good health.

The gene calls are TRBV30 and TRBJ1-2, with D unresolved. The V gene lost 3 bases and the J gene lost 4 bases, with 9 bases spanning the gap. The CDR3 totals 12 residues. The germline gives CDR1 GTSNPN, CDR2 SVGIG (reference sequence). The CDR3 coding sequence is TGTGCCTGGAGGCCGCCCCCCTATGGCTACACCTTC. This translates into CAWRPPPYGYTF.

The rearrangement uses TRBV6-5 and TRBJ1-1; no clear D gene. V gave up 6 bases and J gave up 0 bases, with 8 bases separating them. CDR1 and CDR2 (germline): MNHEY, SVGAGI. The CDR3 spans 13 residues. CDR3 amino acids: CASRSALNTEAFF. The CDR3 DNA reads TGTGCCAGCAGGTCGGCGCTGAACACTGAAGCTTTCTTT.

The chain combines TRBV19 with TRBJ2-5; 8 nucleotides agree with TRBD1. The CDR3 totals 15 residues. The junction had 9 bases not matched to a gene; V was cut back by 8 bases and J by 1 base. Germline V CDR1 and CDR2: LNHDA, SQIVND (reference sequence). The CDR3 spells CASLPWTGSQETQYF. CDR3 nucleotides: TGTGCCAGTCTACCCTGGACAGGGTCCCAAGAGACCCAGTACTTC. The full variable domain, with the rest looked up from reference TRBV19 and TRBJ2-5, is DGGITQSPKYLFRKEGQNVTLSCEQNLNHDAMYWYRQDPGQGLRLIYYSQIVNDFQKGDIAEGYSVSREKKESFPLTVTSAQKNPTAFYLCASLPWTGSQETQYFGPGTRLLVL.